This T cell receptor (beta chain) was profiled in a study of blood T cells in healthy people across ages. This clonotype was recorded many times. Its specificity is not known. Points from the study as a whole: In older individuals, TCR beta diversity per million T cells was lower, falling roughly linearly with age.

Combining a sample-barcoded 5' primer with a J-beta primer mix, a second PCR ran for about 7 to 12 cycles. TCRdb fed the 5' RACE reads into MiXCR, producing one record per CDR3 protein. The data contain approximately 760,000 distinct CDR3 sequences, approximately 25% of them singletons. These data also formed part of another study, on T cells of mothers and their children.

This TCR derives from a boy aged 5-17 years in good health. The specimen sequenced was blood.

Here the CDR3 DNA reads TGCAGCGTTTTATCGCCCGGGACAGGGAAGGAGACCCAGTACTTC. It encodes CSVLSPGTGKETQYF. The J gene is TRBJ2-5, the V gene TRBV29-1; 9 positions match TRBD1. In germline, CDR1 is SQVTM, CDR2 ANQGSEA. The CDR3 is 15 residues long. The V gene end was trimmed by 5 bases and the J gene end by 5 bases; junction bases not matched to a gene: 12.